The clone carrying this T cell receptor beta chain has at least ten counts. No donor had other autoimmune disease, uncontrolled infection, pregnancy or lactation. The authors diagnosed from clinical symptoms, serum thyroxine, TRAb, thyroid ultrasound and orbital computed tomography. PBMCs were isolated by Ficoll-Paque density gradient centrifugation, using 7.5 to 10 ml of fresh peripheral blood as the starting material. The sample comes from a study of Graves' ophthalmopathy and Graves' hyperthyroidism. V was clipped by 0 bases and J by 1 base; unmatched bases: 8. The CDR3 is made up of 18 amino acids. In germline, CDR1 is MNHEY, CDR2 SVGEGT. RNA served as the template for amplifying TCR beta CDR3 regions. HTBI primers were used in a first-round RT-PCR, which preceded a second-round multiplex PCR. TCRdb analysed the multiplex PCR reads with MiXCR anew, one entry per CDR3 protein. The sample contains under 350,000 distinct CDR3 sequences, roughly 16% of which appear only once.

The sample consisted of peripheral blood. The TCR sequence derives from an adult man with Graves' ophthalmopathy. The genes are TRBV6-2 or TRBV6-3 and TRBJ1-3, with TRBD1 matching over 8 bases. The CDR3 nucleotides read TGTGCCAGCAGTTACTCGACAGGGGACTGGACTTCTGGAAACACCATATATTTT. Its translation is CASSYSTGDWTSGNTIYF.